Listed below are T cell receptor beta chains from one sample, sequenced in a study of shared clonotypes between healthy human individuals. Profiled with immunoSEQ multiplex PCR; TCRdb holds only in-frame clones, not every one. The table lists under 2,500,000 clones, almost 96% of them singletons. Sample: naive CD4+ T cells sorted from blood. These receptors were taken from a man aged 18 to 35 in good health. Both conserved end residues are part of each CDR3. Part of the rows lack a size; the others show once, few, many or a class for expanded clones.

size,J,length,V,CDR3
.,TRBJ2-7,12,TRBV5-1,CASSLTGNEQYF
.,TRBJ2-7,17,TRBV5-5,CASSHPTGTGGKYEQYF
.,TRBJ1-4,14,TRBV28,CASSFRPVVEKLFF
.,TRBJ2-3,21,TRBV2,CASSPLLDSPLAGLSTDTQYF
.,TRBJ2-3,15,TRBV6-5,CASRRLAGGADTQYF
.,TRBJ1-6,15,TRBV4-2,CASSQEGDANSPLHF
.,TRBJ2-7,14,TRBV10-3,CAIRRDSSPYEQYF
.,TRBJ2-5,14,TRBV10-3,CATGLGLSQETQYF
.,TRBJ2-6,12,TRBV28,CASTSGANVLTF
.,TRBJ2-1,16,TRBV28,CASSSPGTGDYNEQFF
once,TRBJ2-7,13,TRBV7-3,CASSFAQVYEQYF
.,TRBJ2-4,16,TRBV5-4,CASSLAMTGESNIQYF
few,TRBJ1-5,15,TRBV2,CASSIDRGGNQPQHF
.,TRBJ2-7,15,TRBV28,CASSFRSRFPYEQYF
.,TRBJ2-2,16,TRBV6-6,CASHPGLAGGTGELFF
.,TRBJ2-3,16,TRBV5-1,CASSLALAASTDTQYF
.,TRBJ1-3,16,TRBV7-2,CASSLGAGYSGNTIYF
once,TRBJ1-5,12,TRBV19,CASSAERQPQHF
.,TRBJ2-7,14,TRBV23-1,CASSPGQGFYEQYF
.,TRBJ1-5,15,TRBV11-1,CASSLGPDSNQPQHF
.,TRBJ2-7,13,TRBV7-9,CASSLRDGYEQYF
.,TRBJ2-7,15,TRBV7-9,CASSLHVQGALEQYF
.,TRBJ2-4,14,TRBV18,CASSPQGDGNIQYF
.,TRBJ2-5,13,TRBV7-3,CASSRGTQETQYF
.,TRBJ2-2,14,TRBV2,CASSEVGGTGELFF
once,TRBJ2-7,16,TRBV5-4,CASSLRKTDRAYEQYF
.,TRBJ1-1,16,TRBV19,CASSQPGQGADTEAFF
few,TRBJ2-7,15,TRBV25-1,CASSRSGSLSYEQYF
.,TRBJ1-2,14,TRBV11-2,CASSLGSGTYGYTF
.,TRBJ1-5,13,TRBV28,CASSSPGPSRWHF
.,TRBJ2-5,14,TRBV13,CASSSGGLGETQYF
.,TRBJ1-5,15,TRBV10-3,CAISEGGRINQPQHF
.,TRBJ2-7,12,TRBV30,CAWNFAGGPQYF
.,TRBJ1-3,16,TRBV6-4,CASSAPGPSSGNTIYF
.,TRBJ2-1,15,TRBV5-1,CASSGLASSYNEQFF